This T cell receptor beta chain was retrieved from a study of CD8+CD57+ T cells in acquired aplastic anemia. Across the whole study: Sorted CD4+ and CD8+ cells yielded about 3 ug of DNA on average.

The CDR3 runs to 13 residues. The V end lost 0 bases, the J end lost 14 bases, and 15 bases lay between the germline ends. Germline assignment: CDR1 SGHVS and CDR2 FQNEAQ. Patients chosen for sequencing had CD8+CD57+ cells that had expanded, as shown by flow cytometry. The template for TCR beta VDJ and CDR3 sequence profiling was genomic DNA. TCRdb re-called the reads with MiXCR, one entry per CDR3 protein. The profile shows hundreds of thousands of distinct CDR3 sequences, roughly 82% of them singletons. A word on this clonotype: Its antigen is unidentified.

Findings and limits, study-wide: Significance was not reached for CD8+ Simpson's diversity between patients and controls. There were about 27 CD8+ CDR3 sequences that occurred in both patients and controls.

Sequencing input: sorted CD4+, CD8+, or CD8+CD57+ T cells (not recorded which) from PBMCs. The chain is built from TRBV7-8 and TRBJ2-3; D is undetermined. This receptor was obtained from a human donor with aplastic anemia. The CDR3 spells CASSLAGTDNTYF. In nucleotides, the CDR3 is TGTGCCAGCAGCTTAGCGGGCACAGACAATACGTATTTT.